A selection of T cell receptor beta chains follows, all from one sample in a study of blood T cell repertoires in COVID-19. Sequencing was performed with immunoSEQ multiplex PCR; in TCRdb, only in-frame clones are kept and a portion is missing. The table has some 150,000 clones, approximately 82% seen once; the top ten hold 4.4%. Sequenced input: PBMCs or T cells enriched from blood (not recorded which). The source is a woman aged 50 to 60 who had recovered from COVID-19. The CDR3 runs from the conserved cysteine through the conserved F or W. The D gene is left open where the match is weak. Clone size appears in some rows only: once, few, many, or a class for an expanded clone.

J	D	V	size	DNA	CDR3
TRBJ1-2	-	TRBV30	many	TGTGCCTGGAGTGTACGGGGCCGCGGGGACTATGGCTACACCTTC	CAWSVRGRGDYGYTF
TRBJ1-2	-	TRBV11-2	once	TGTGCCAGCAGCACGGCCTCAGGGGCTTCCTATGGCTACACCTTC	CASSTASGASYGYTF
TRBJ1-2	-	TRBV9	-	TGTGCCAGCAGCGTATTAGAGAGGGTGGGCTACACCTTC	CASSVLERVGYTF
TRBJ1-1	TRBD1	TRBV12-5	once	TGTGCTAGTGGTTTGGTAAGCTTAAAGGGACAGGGGAACACTGAAGCTTTCTTT	CASGLVSLKGQGNTEAFF
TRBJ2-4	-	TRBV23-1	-	TGCGCCAGCAGTCAAGCCAGGGCCGCCTCGAATCTTCAGTACTTC	CASSQARAASNLQYF
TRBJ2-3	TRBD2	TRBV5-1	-	TGCGCCAGCAGCTTAGGGACTAGCGGAAGCACAGATACGCAGTATTTT	CASSLGTSGSTDTQYF
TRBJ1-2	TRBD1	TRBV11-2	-	TGTGCCAGCACCTTGGGGACAGGGCATGGCTACACCTTC	CASTLGTGHGYTF
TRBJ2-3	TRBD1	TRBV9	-	TGTGCCAGCAGCGGAGGGACAGGGCGGGATACGCAGTATTTT	CASSGGTGRDTQYF
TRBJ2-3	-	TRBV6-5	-	TGTGCCAGCAGTTACGGCAGCGCCACAGATACGCAGTATTTT	CASSYGSATDTQYF
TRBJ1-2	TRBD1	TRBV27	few	TGTGCCAGCAGTAGGACAGGGCTAGATGGCTACACCTTC	CASSRTGLDGYTF
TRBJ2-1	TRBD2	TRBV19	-	TGTGCCAGTAGTATATGGCTAGCGGGGTCGGAGGAGCAGTTCTTC	CASSIWLAGSEEQFF
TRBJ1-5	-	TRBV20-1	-	TGCAGTGCTAGTATAAAAGGGGGAGATCAGCCCCAGCATTTT	CSASIKGGDQPQHF
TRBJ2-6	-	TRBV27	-	TGTGCCAGCAGTAGACAGGTCTCTGGGGCCAACGTCCTGACTTTC	CASSRQVSGANVLTF
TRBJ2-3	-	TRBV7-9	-	TGTGCCAGCAGCTTAGGTTGGGGCGGAGGCACAGATACGCAGTATTTT	CASSLGWGGGTDTQYF
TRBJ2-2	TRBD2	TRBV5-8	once	TGTGCCAGCAGCTTGGCCGTAGCGGGAGGTTGGACCGGGGAGCTGTTTTTT	CASSLAVAGGWTGELFF
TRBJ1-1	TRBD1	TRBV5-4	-	TGTGCCAGCAGCTTCGGGACAGCCGATCCGGGGGCTTTCTTT	CASSFGTADPGAFF
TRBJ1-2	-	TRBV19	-	TGTGCCAGTATCCCGACTGCCCCATCTAACTATGGCTACACCTTC	CASIPTAPSNYGYTF
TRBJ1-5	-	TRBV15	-	TGTGCCACCAGCAGAGACAGGGCTTCCCAGCCCCAGCATTTT	CATSRDRASQPQHF
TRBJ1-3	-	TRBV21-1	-	TGTGCCAGCAGCAAATCAGGTAGGGAGGGAAACACCATATATTTT	CASSKSGREGNTIYF
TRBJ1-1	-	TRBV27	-	TGTGCCAGCAGGGACTCAGCCACTGAAGCTTTCTTT	CASRDSATEAFF
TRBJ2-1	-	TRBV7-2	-	TGTGCCAGCACCCCGGGGCGGCGGGGTACCTACAATGAGCAGTTCTTC	CASTPGRRGTYNEQFF
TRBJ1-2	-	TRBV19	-	TGTGCCAGTAGAGACATTTATGGCTACACCTTC	CASRDIYGYTF
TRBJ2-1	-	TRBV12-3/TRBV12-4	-	TGTGCCAGCAGTTTACGGTACAATGAGCAGTTCTTC	CASSLRYNEQFF
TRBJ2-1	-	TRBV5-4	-	TGTGCCAGCAGCTTGGGGGACTCCTCCTACAATGAGCAGTTCTTC	CASSLGDSSYNEQFF
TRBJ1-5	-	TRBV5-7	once	TGTGCCAGCAGCCCCCGGAGCAATCAGCCCCAGCATTTT	CASSPRSNQPQHF
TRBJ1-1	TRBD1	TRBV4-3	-	TGCGCCAGCAGCCAATCCGGGACAGCGGAGTGGGCTTTCTTT	CASSQSGTAEWAFF
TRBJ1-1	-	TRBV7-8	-	TGTGCCAGCAGCTTATTGTTACGGGACACTGAAGCTTTCTTT	CASSLLLRDTEAFF
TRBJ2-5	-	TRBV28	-	TGTGCCAGCAGTTTACCGGGACAAGAGACCCAGTACTTC	CASSLPGQETQYF
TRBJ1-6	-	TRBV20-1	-	TGCAGTGCTAGTAGAGGGGGTCCAAATTCACCCCTCCACTTT	CSASRGGPNSPLHF
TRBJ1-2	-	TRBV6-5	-	TGTGCCAGCAGTCTGCTTGGTTACAGCTATGGCTACACCTTC	CASSLLGYSYGYTF
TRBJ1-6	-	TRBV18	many	TGTGCCAGCTCACCACGATTAGGGAGGATTTCACCCCTCCACTTT	CASSPRLGRISPLHF
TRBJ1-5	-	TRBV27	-	TGTGCCAGCAGTCCCTCCCTCGGCAATCAGCCCCAGCATTTT	CASSPSLGNQPQHF
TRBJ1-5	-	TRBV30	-	TGTGCCTGGAGTCAGGGTAGGAGCAATCAGCCCCAGCATTTT	CAWSQGRSNQPQHF
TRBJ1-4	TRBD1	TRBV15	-	TGTGCCACCAGCAGAGGTGGTCGGCAGGGGGATGAAAAACTGTTTTTT	CATSRGGRQGDEKLFF
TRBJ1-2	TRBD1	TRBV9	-	TGTGCCAGCAGCGGACAGGGCGCATTCAACTATGGCTACACCTTC	CASSGQGAFNYGYTF
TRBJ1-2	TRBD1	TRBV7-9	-	TGTGCCAGCAGCGATCCGGGACAGGGATTTCGCTACACCTTC	CASSDPGQGFRYTF
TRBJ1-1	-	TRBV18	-	TGTGCCAGCTCACCCAGATACGTGTCAGGGGAGAACACTGAAGCTTTCTTT	CASSPRYVSGENTEAFF
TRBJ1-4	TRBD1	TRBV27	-	TGTGCCAGCAGTAGGAATCCGGACAGGGCAACTAATGAAAAACTGTTTTTT	CASSRNPDRATNEKLFF